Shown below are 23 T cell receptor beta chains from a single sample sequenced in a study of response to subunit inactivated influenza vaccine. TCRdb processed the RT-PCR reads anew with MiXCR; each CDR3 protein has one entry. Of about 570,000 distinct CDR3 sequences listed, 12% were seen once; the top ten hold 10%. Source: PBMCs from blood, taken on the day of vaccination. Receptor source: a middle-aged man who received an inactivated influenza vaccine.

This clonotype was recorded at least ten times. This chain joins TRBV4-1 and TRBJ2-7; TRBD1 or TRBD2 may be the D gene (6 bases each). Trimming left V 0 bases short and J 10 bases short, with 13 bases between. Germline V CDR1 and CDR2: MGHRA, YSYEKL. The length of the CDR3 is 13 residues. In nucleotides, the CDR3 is TGCGCCAGCAGCCAAGAGCCCGGGGGCGTACAGTACTTC. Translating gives CASSQEPGGVQYF.

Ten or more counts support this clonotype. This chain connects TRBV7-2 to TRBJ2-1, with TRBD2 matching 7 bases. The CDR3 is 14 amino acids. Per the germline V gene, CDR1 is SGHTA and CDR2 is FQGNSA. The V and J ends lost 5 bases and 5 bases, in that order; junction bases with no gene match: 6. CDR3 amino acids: CASSPWGGHNEQFF. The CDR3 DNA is TGTGCCAGCAGCCCGTGGGGGGGTCACAATGAGCAGTTCTTC.

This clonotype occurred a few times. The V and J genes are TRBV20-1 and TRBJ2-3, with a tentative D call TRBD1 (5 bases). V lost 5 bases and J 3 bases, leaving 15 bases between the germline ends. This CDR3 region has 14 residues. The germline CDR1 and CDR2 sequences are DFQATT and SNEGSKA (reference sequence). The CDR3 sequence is CSASRQGRTDTQYF. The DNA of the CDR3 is TGCAGTGCTTCGCGGCAGGGCCGGACAGATACGCAGTATTTT.

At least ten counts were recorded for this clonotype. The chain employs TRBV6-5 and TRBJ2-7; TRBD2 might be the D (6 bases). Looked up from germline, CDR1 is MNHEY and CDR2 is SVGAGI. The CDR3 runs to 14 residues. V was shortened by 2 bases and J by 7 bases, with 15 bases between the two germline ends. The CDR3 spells CASSYALGRGEQYF. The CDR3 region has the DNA TGTGCCAGCAGTTACGCCCTCGGACGGGGGGAGCAGTACTTC.

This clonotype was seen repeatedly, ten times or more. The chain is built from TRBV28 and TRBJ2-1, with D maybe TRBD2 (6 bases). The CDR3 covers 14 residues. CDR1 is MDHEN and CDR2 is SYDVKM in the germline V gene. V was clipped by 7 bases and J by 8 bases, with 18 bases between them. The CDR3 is CASTTVGGWDEQFF. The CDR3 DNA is TGTGCCAGCACCACCGTCGGGGGATGGGATGAGCAGTTCTTC.

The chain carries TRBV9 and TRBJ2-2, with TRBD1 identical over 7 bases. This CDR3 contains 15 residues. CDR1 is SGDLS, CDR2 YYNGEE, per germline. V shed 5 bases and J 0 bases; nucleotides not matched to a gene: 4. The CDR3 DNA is TGTGCCAGCAGGGTCGACAGGGCGAACACCGGGGAGCTGTTTTTT. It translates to CASRVDRANTGELFF.

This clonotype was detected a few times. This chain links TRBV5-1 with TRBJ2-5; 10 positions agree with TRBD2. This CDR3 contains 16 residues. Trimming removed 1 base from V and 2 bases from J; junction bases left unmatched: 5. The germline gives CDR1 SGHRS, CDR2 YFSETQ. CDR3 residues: CASSLFLAGVQETQYF. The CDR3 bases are TGCGCCAGCAGCTTGTTTCTAGCGGGAGTTCAAGAGACCCAGTACTTC.

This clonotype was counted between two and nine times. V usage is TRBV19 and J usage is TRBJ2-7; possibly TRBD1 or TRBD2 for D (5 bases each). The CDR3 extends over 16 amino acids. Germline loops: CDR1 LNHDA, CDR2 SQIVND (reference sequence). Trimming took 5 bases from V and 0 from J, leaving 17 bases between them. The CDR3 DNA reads TGTGCCAGTAGTCCATTAAGAGGGACGCACTCCTACGAGCAGTACTTC. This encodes CASSPLRGTHSYEQYF.

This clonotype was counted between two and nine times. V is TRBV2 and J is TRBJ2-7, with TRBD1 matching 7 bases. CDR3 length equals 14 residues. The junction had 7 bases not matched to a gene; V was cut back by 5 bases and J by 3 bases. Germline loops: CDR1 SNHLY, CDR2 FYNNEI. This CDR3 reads CASSQSRDSYEQYF. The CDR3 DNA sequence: TGTGCCAGCAGTCAAAGTCGGGACAGCTACGAGCAGTACTTC.

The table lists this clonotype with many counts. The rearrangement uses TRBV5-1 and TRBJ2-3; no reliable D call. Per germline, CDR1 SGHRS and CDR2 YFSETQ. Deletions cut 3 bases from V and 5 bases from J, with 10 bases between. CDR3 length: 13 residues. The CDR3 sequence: CASSSPGIDTQYF. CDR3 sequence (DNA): TGCGCCAGCAGCTCGCCTGGGATAGATACGCAGTATTTT. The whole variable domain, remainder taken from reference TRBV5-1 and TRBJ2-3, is KAGVTQTPRYLIKTRGQQVTLSCSPISGHRSVSWYQQTPGQGLQFLFEYFSETQRNKGNFPGRFSGRQFSNSRSEMNVSTLELGDSALYLCASSSPGIDTQYFGPGTRLTVL.

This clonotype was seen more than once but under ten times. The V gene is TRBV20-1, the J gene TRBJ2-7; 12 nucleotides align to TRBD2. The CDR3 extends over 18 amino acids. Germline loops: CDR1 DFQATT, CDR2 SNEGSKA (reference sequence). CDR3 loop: CRGKDASGRAKSPYEQYF. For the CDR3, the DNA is TGCAGGGGGAAAGACGCTAGCGGGAGGGCCAAGTCCCCCTACGAGCAGTACTTC.

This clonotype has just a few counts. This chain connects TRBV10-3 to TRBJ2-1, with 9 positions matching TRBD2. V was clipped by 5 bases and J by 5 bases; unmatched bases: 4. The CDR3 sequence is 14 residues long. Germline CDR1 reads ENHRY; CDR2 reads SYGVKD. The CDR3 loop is CAISSLAGNNEQFF. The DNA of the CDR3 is TGTGCCATCAGTTCGCTAGCGGGAAACAATGAGCAGTTCTTC.

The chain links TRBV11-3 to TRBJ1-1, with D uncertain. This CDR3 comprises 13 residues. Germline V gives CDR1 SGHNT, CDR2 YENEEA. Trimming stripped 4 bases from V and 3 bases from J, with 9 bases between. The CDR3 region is CASSSPWDTEAFF. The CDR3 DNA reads TGTGCCAGCAGCTCCCCATGGGACACTGAAGCTTTCTTT.

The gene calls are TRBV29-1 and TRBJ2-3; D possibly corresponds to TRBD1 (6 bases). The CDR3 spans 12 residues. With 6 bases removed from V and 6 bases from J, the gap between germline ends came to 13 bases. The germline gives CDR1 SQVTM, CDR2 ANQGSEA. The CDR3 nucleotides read TGCAGCGTGGGGGCCTCGGCGGATACGCAGTATTTT. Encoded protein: CSVGASADTQYF.

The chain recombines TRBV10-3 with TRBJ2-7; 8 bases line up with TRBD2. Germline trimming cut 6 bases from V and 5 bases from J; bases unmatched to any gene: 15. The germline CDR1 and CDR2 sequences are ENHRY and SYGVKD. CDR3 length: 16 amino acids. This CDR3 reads CAISATSGGPMDEQYF. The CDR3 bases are TGTGCCATCAGCGCAACCTCGGGGGGGCCTATGGACGAGCAGTACTTC.

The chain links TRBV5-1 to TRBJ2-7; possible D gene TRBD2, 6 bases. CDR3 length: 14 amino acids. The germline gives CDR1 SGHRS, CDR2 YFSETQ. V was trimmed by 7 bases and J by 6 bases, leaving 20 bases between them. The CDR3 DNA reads TGCGCCAGCTCCCGACTAGACCCTCAGAGCGAGCAGTACTTC. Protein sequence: CASSRLDPQSEQYF.

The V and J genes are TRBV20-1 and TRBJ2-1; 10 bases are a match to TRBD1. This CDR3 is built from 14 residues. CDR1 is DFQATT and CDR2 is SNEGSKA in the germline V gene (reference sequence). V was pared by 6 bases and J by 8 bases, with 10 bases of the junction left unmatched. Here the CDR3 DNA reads TGCAGTGCCATCGGAGGACAGGGGGTAGATGAGCAGTTCTTC. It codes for CSAIGGQGVDEQFF.

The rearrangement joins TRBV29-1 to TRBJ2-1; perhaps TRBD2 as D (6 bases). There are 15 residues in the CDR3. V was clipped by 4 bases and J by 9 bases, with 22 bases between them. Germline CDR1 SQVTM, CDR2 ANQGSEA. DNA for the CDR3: TGCAGCGTTGTGGCCCGAGCGGGTTTTGGTGGTGAGCAGTTCTTC. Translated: CSVVARAGFGGEQFF.

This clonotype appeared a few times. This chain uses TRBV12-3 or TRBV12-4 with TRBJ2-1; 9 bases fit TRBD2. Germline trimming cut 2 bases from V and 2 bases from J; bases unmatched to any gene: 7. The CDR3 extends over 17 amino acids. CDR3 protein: CASSLLSGRLTYNEQFF. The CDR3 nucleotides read TGTGCCAGCAGTTTACTGAGCGGGAGGCTAACCTACAATGAGCAGTTCTTC.

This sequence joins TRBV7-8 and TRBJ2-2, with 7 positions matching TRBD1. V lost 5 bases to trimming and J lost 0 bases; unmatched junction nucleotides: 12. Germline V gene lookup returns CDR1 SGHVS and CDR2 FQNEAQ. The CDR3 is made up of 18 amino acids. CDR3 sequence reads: CASSAFISGTANTGELFF. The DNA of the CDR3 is TGTGCCAGCAGCGCATTTATCTCCGGGACAGCGAACACCGGGGAGCTGTTTTTT.

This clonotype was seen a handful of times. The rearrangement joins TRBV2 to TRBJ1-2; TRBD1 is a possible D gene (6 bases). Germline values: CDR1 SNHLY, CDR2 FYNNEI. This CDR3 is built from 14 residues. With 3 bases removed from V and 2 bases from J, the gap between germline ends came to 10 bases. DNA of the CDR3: TGTGCCAGCAGTGACCGGGGGCTAAACTATGGCTACACCTTC. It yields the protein CASSDRGLNYGYTF.

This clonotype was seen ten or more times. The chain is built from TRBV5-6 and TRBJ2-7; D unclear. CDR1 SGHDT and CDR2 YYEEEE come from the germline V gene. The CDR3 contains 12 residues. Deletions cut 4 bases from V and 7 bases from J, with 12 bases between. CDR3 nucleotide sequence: TGTGCCAGCAGCGCACAGAGGTGGGAGCAGTACTTC. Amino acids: CASSAQRWEQYF.

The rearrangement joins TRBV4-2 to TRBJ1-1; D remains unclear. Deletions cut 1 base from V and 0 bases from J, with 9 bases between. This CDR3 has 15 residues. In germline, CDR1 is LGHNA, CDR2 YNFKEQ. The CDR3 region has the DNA TGTGCCAGCAGCCAAGTATCCAGATTGAACACTGAAGCTTTCTTT. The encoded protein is CASSQVSRLNTEAFF.